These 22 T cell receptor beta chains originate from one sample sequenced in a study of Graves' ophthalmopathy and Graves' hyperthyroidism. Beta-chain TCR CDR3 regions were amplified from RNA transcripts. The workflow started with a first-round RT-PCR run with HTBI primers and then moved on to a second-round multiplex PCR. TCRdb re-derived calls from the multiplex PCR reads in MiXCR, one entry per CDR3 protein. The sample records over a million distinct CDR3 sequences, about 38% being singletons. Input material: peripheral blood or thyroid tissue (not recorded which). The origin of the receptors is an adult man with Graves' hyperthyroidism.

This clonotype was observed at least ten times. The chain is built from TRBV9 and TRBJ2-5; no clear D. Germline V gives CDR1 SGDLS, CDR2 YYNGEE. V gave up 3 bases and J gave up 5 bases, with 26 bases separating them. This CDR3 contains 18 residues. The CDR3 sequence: CASSANRLVPSNLETQYF. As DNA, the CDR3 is TGTGCCAGCAGCGCAAATCGATTGGTGCCGTCCAACCTGGAGACCCAGTACTTC.

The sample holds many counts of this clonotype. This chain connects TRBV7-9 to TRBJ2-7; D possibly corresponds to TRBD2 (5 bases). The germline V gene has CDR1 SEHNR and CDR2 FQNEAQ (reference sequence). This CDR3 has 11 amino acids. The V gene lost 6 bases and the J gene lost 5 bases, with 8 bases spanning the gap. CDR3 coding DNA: TGTGCCAGCAGGGAGGATAACGAGCAGTACTTC. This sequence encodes CASREDNEQYF.

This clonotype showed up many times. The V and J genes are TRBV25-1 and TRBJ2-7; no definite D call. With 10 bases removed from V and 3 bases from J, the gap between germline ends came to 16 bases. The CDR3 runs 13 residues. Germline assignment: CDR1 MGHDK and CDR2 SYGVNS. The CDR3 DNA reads TGTGCCATCCCGTTTAAGGTTTACTACGAGCAGTACTTC. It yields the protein CAIPFKVYYEQYF.

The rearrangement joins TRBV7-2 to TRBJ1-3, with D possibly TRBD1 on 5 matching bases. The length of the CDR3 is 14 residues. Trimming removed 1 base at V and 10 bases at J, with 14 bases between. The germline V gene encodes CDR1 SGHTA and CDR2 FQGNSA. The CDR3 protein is CASSLGQGGETIYF. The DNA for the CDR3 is TGTGCCAGCAGCTTAGGGCAGGGAGGAGAGACCATATATTTT.

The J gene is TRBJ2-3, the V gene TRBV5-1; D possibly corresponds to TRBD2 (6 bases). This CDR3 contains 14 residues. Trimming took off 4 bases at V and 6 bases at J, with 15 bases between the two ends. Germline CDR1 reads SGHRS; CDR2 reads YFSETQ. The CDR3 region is CASSLGTFGDTQYF. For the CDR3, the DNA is TGCGCCAGCAGCCTCGGGACTTTTGGGGATACGCAGTATTTT.

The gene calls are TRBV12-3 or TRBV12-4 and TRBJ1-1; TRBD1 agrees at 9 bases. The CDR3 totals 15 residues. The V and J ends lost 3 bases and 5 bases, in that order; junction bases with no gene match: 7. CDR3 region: CASSFSGTGSTEAFF. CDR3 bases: TGTGCCAGCAGTTTCTCCGGGACAGGGTCGACTGAAGCTTTCTTT.

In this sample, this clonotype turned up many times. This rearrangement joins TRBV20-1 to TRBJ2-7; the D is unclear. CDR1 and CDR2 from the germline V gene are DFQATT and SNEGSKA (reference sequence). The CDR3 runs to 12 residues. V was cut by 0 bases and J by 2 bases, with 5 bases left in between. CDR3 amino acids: CSARDETYEQYF. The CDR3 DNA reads TGCAGTGCTAGAGATGAGACCTACGAGCAGTACTTC.

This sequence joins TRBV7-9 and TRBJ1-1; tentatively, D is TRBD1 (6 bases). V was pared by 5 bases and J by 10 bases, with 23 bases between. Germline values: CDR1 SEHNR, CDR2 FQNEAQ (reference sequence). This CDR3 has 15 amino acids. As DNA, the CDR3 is TGTGCCAGCAGCCAAACAGGGAGGTGGGAGCTTGGAGCTTTCTTT. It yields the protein CASSQTGRWELGAFF.

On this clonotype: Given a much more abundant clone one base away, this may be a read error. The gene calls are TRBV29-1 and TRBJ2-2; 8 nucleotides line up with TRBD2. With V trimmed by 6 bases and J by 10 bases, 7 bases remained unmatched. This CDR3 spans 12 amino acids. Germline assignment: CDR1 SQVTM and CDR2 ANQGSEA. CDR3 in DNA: TGCAGCGTATACGGGGGGGCCGTGGAGCTGTTTTTT. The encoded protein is CSVYGGAVELFF.

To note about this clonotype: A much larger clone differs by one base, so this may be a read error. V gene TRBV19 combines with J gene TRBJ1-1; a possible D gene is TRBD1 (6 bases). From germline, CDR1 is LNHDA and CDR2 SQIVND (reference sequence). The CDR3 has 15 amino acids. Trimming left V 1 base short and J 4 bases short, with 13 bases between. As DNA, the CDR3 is TGTGCCAGTAGTATAGTGGGGGCAGGGGCCACTGAAGCTTTCTTT. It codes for CASSIVGAGATEAFF.

CDR3 DNA: TGTGCCAGCAGCACCCTTGGTGCGGGAGTTACCCAGTACTTC. It codes for CASSTLGAGVTQYF. This sequence joins TRBV12-3 or TRBV12-4 and TRBJ2-5, with 7 nucleotides matching TRBD2. The CDR3 totals 14 residues. V lost 6 bases to trimming and J lost 8 bases; unmatched junction nucleotides: 12.

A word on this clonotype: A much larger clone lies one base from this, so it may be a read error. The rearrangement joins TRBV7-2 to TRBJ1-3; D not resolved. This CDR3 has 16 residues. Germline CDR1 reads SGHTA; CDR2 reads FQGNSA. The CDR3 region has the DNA TGTGCCAGCAGCTTAGCGCCTCCCGGGAGCGGAAACACCGTATATTTT. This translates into CASSLAPPGSGNTVYF.

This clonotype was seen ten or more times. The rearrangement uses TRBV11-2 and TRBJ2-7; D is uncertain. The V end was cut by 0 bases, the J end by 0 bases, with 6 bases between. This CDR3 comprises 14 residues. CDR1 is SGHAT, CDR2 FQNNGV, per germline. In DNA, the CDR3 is TGTGCCAGCAGCTTAGAAGGGATCTCCTACGAGCAGTACTTC. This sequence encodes CASSLEGISYEQYF.

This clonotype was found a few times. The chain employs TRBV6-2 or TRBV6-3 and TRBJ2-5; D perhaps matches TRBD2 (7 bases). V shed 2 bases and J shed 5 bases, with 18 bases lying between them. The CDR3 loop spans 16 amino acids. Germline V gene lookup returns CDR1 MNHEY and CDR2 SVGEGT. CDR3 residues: CASSYVTGGGLETQYF. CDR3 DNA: TGTGCCAGCAGTTACGTCACGGGGGGCGGTTTGGAGACCCAGTACTTC.

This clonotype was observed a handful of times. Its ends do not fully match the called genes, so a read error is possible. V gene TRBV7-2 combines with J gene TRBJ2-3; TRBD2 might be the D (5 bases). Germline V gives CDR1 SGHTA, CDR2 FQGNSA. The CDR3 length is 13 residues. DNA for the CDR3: TGTGCCGGCAGCTCGGACTTCACAGATACGCAGTATTTT. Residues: CAGSSDFTDTQYF.

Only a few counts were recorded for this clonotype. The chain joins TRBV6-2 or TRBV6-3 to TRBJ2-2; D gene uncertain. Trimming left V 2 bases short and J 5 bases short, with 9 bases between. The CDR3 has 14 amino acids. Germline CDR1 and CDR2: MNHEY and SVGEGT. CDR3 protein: CASSYLPETGELFF. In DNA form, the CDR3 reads TGTGCCAGCAGTTACCTCCCGGAAACCGGGGAGCTGTTTTTT.

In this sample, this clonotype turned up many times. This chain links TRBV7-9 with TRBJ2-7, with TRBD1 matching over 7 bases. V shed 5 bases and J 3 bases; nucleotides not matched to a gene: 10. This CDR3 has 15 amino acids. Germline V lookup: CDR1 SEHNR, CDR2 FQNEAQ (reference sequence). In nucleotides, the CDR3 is TGTGCCAGCAGCCCTGGGGGACAGCGGAGCTACGAGCAGTACTTC. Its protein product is CASSPGGQRSYEQYF.

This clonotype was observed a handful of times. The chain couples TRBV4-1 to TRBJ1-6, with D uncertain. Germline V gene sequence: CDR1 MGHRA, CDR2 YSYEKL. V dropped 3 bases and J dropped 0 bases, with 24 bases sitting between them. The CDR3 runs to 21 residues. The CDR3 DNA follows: TGCGCCAGCAGCCAGGATATTGGCGCAGGACGGAACTACTCCTATAATTCACCCCTCCACTTT. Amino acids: CASSQDIGAGRNYSYNSPLHF.

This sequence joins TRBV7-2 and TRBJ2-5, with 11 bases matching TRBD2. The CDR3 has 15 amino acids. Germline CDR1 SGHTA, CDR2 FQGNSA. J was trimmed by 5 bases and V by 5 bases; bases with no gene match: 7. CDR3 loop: CASSETSGGQETQYF. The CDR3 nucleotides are TGTGCCAGCAGCGAAACTAGCGGGGGACAGGAGACCCAGTACTTC.

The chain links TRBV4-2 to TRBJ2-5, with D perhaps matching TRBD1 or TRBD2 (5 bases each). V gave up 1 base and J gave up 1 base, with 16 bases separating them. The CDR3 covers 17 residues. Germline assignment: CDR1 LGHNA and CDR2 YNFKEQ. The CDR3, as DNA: TGTGCCAGCAGCCAAGGTGGCGGGTGGGGCCCCCAAGAGACCCAGTACTTC. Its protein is CASSQGGGWGPQETQYF.

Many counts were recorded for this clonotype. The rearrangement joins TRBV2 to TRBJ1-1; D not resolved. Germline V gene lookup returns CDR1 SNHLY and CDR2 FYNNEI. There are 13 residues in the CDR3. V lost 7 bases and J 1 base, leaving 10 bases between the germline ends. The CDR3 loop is CASTREKNTEAFF. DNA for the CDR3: TGTGCCAGCACACGGGAAAAGAACACTGAAGCTTTCTTT.

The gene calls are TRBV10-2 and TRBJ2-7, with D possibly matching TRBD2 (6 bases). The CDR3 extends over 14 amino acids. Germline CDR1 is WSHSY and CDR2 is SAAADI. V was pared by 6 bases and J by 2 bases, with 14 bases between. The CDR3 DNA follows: TGCGCCAGCAGACCGGGAGTGGGAGCCTACGAGCAGTACTTC. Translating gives CASRPGVGAYEQYF.